Below are 32 T cell receptor beta chains sequenced from a single sample in a study of blood T cell repertoires in COVID-19. Generated by immunoSEQ multiplex PCR, the TCRdb table keeps only in-frame clones and is missing some. This sample carries about 310,000 clones, roughly 90% of them seen once, and the ten largest clones take around 0.97%. The specimen was peripheral blood. These receptors were collected from a woman aged 40 to 55 with COVID-19, enrolled during active disease.

The V gene is TRBV19, the J gene TRBJ2-1; TRBD1 matches at 9 bases. This CDR3 spans 17 amino acids. The junction had 11 bases not matched to a gene; V was cut back by 2 bases and J by 6 bases. The germline V gene encodes CDR1 LNHDA and CDR2 SQIVND (reference sequence). This CDR3 reads CASSIPRWDRVPNEQFF. The CDR3 nucleotides read TGTGCCAGTAGTATACCCCGGTGGGACAGGGTTCCCAATGAGCAGTTCTTC.

This chain joins TRBV5-5 and TRBJ1-2; D is undetermined. The CDR3 covers 15 residues. The ends were cut back, 4 bases at V and 5 bases at J, with 18 bases in the middle. Germline V gene lookup returns CDR1 SGHKS and CDR2 YYEKEE (reference sequence). CDR3 protein: CASSKGSTIGYGYTF. CDR3 in DNA: TGTGCCAGCAGCAAAGGGAGTACAATTGGGTATGGCTACACCTTC. The whole variable domain, filled in from reference TRBV5-5 and TRBJ1-2, reads DAGVTQSPTHLIKTRGQQVTLRCSPISGHKSVSWYQQVLGQGPQFIFQYYEKEERGRGNFPDRFSARQFPNYSSELNVNALLLGDSALYLCASSKGSTIGYGYTFGSGTRLTVV.

The chain joins TRBV2 to TRBJ1-1; possible D gene TRBD1, 6 bases. The CDR3 loop spans 13 amino acids. Germline V CDR1 and CDR2: SNHLY, FYNNEI. Trimming stripped 10 bases from V and 0 bases from J, with 12 bases between. CDR3 region: CATTGTMNTEAFF. CDR3 DNA: TGTGCCACCACAGGGACCATGAACACTGAAGCTTTCTTT.

This clone was detected only a few times. The rearrangement links TRBV6-2 or TRBV6-3 to TRBJ1-5; D is undetermined. Germline CDR1 and CDR2: MNHEY and SVGEGT. V was trimmed by 0 bases and J by 6 bases, leaving 3 bases between them. The CDR3 contains 12 residues. CDR3 residues: CASSYSSQPQHF. DNA for the CDR3: TGTGCCAGCAGTTACTCTAGTCAGCCCCAGCATTTT.

The genes are TRBV27 and TRBJ1-4; the D gene is possibly TRBD1 (5 bases). V lost 6 bases and J 0 bases, leaving 11 bases between the germline ends. The germline V gene encodes CDR1 MNHEY and CDR2 SMNVEV (reference sequence). CDR3 length equals 15 residues. The CDR3 nucleotides are TGTGCCAGCAGCAGCGGGGGACCAACTAATGAAAAACTGTTTTTT. Protein sequence: CASSSGGPTNEKLFF.

The chain couples TRBV19 to TRBJ2-2, with 8 bases lining up with TRBD2. V dropped 7 bases and J dropped 0; count of bases not matched to a gene: 19. Germline-derived CDR1 and CDR2 are LNHDA and SQIVND (reference sequence). The CDR3 extends over 20 amino acids. The CDR3 loop is CASKYSSGYGAGANTGELFF. The CDR3 DNA is TGTGCCAGTAAATACAGTAGCGGGTATGGAGCGGGAGCGAACACCGGGGAGCTGTTTTTT.

V gene TRBV28 combines with J gene TRBJ2-1, with 9 bases lining up with TRBD2. The length of the CDR3 is 18 residues. Trimming removed 3 bases from V and 3 bases from J; junction bases left unmatched: 12. Germline CDR1 and CDR2: MDHEN and SYDVKM. The DNA for the CDR3 is TGTGCCAGCAGTTTTATCCCTAACGCGGGGGGGCTCTACAATGAGCAGTTCTTC. It specifies CASSFIPNAGGLYNEQFF.

The chain has TRBV5-1 and TRBJ2-1; no definite D call. The CDR3 is 11 residues long. Germline CDR1 SGHRS, CDR2 YFSETQ. V was clipped by 0 bases and J by 7 bases, with 2 bases between them. The CDR3 protein is CASSLANEQFF. The CDR3 nucleotides read TGCGCCAGCAGCTTGGCTAATGAGCAGTTCTTC.

The V and J genes are TRBV5-1 and TRBJ2-2; D remains ambiguous. The V gene lost 3 bases and the J gene lost 7 bases, with 16 bases spanning the gap. The CDR3 is 15 residues long. The germline gives CDR1 SGHRS, CDR2 YFSETQ. CDR3 nucleotides: TGCGCCAGCAGCTCCCAGGTGCCAGGAAGCGGGGAGCTGTTTTTT. Translating it yields CASSSQVPGSGELFF.

The J gene is TRBJ2-2, the V gene TRBV24-1, with TRBD1 matching 9 bases. With 10 bases clipped from V and 5 bases from J, the junction kept 4 bases outside the gene matches. Per germline, CDR1 KGHDR and CDR2 SFDVKD. The CDR3 sequence is 13 residues long. The DNA of the CDR3 is TGTGCCACTACCGGGACAGGGACCGGGGAGCTGTTTTTT. Amino acids: CATTGTGTGELFF.

The rearrangement links TRBV4-2 to TRBJ1-2; no firm D call. Germline CDR1 and CDR2: LGHNA and YNFKEQ. CDR3 length: 16 amino acids. Trimming cost V 3 bases and J 6 bases, with 20 bases left between them. The CDR3 DNA reads as TGTGCCAGCAGCCAGGTACGGGAGCTTATTGGGGATGGCTACACCTTC. Translating it yields CASSQVRELIGDGYTF.

V usage is TRBV28 and J usage is TRBJ2-7; D is unresolved. The CDR3 runs 14 residues. V dropped 6 bases and J dropped 4 bases, with 16 bases sitting between them. Germline V gene lookup returns CDR1 MDHEN and CDR2 SYDVKM. The CDR3 DNA is TGTGCCAGCAGCCCTCCCGGGTCTCAATACGAGCAGTACTTC. Residues: CASSPPGSQYEQYF.

The V call is TRBV3-1 (or the pseudogene TRBV3-2), the J call TRBJ2-7; maybe TRBD2 (6 bases). V lost 4 bases, J lost 7 bases, and 26 bases lay in between. Per the germline V gene, CDR1 is LGHDT and CDR2 is YNNKEL (reference sequence). This CDR3 region has 17 residues. CDR3 sequence (DNA): TGTGCCAGCAGCCTTACTTCAGCGGGTGGGGACCTCTCGGAGCAGTACTTC. This sequence encodes CASSLTSAGGDLSEQYF.

The rearrangement uses TRBV5-8 and TRBJ2-6, with a possible D match to TRBD1 (6 bases). The V end lost 0 bases, the J end lost 0 bases, and 13 bases lay between the germline ends. Germline V gene sequence: CDR1 SGHTS, CDR2 YDEGEE. The length of the CDR3 is 18 residues. Written as DNA, the CDR3 is TGTGCCAGCAGCTTGGCCGGGACACGGATCTCTGGGGCCAACGTCCTGACTTTC. Residues: CASSLAGTRISGANVLTF.

The chain carries TRBV28 and TRBJ1-2, with 11 nucleotides matching TRBD1. Per germline, CDR1 MDHEN and CDR2 SYDVKM. The CDR3 is 15 residues long. After removal of 7 bases from V and 7 bases from J, the junction contained 11 bases not matched to a gene. CDR3 amino acids: CASTYPGQGAFGYTF. Here the CDR3 DNA reads TGTGCCAGCACCTATCCAGGACAGGGGGCGTTTGGCTACACCTTC.

This chain uses TRBV3-1 (or the pseudogene TRBV3-2) with TRBJ1-6, with D maybe TRBD1 (5 bases). CDR1 is LGHDT, CDR2 YNNKEL, per germline (reference sequence). V lost 6 bases and J lost 9, with 15 bases in between. CDR3 length: 14 amino acids. CDR3 region: CASSLQESLSPLHF. Here the CDR3 DNA reads TGTGCCAGCAGTCTACAGGAGTCCCTTTCACCCCTCCACTTT.

The chain recombines TRBV29-1 with TRBJ1-1; D call uncertain. V lost 4 bases and J 1 base, leaving 7 bases between the germline ends. The CDR3 contains 12 residues. Germline V gene sequence: CDR1 SQVTM, CDR2 ANQGSEA. The CDR3: CSVGQANTEAFF. The DNA for the CDR3 is TGCAGCGTTGGACAAGCGAACACTGAAGCTTTCTTT.

The chain has TRBV19 and TRBJ2-1; 8 bases fit TRBD2. The germline CDR1 and CDR2 sequences are LNHDA and SQIVND (reference sequence). CDR3 length equals 16 residues. Unmatched junction bases numbered 14, after V lost 6 bases and J lost 7 bases. CDR3 region: CASSQPPAGVRNEQFF. The CDR3 nucleotides read TGTGCCAGTAGCCAACCCCCAGCGGGAGTGAGGAATGAGCAGTTCTTC.

This rearrangement joins TRBV27 to TRBJ1-4; possible D gene TRBD1, 5 bases. The CDR3 length is 14 residues. CDR1 and CDR2 (germline): MNHEY, SMNVEV (reference sequence). Trimming pared 4 bases from V and 11 bases from J, leaving 17 bases between. The CDR3 sequence: CASSSIGQGRKLFF. The CDR3 bases are TGTGCCAGCAGTTCCATTGGCCAGGGTCGGAAACTGTTTTTT.

The chain is built from TRBV7-3 and TRBJ1-2, with a weak D call TRBD1 (5 bases). The germline gives CDR1 SGHTA, CDR2 FQGTGA. The CDR3 totals 15 residues. Trimming left V 5 bases short and J 2 bases short, with 15 bases between. The CDR3 sequence is CASSPTGGLNYGYTF. CDR3 DNA sequence: TGTGCCAGCAGCCCGACGGGGGGATTGAACTATGGCTACACCTTC.

V and J are TRBV9 and TRBJ2-3; no firm D call. The ends were cut back, 0 bases at V and 0 bases at J, with 5 bases in the middle. This CDR3 contains 14 residues. Germline V gene data show CDR1 as SGDLS and CDR2 as YYNGEE. The CDR3 DNA follows: TGTGCCAGCAGCGTAGACGGGAGCACAGATACGCAGTATTTT. Amino acid sequence: CASSVDGSTDTQYF.

The rearrangement links TRBV28 to TRBJ2-2, with TRBD1 as a possible D gene (5 bases). V was clipped by 3 bases and J by 2 bases, with 7 bases between them. This CDR3 has 14 amino acids. The V gene's germline CDR1 is MDHEN and CDR2 SYDVKM. CDR3: CASSLQGNTGELFF. In DNA, the CDR3 is TGTGCCAGCAGTTTGCAGGGTAACACCGGGGAGCTGTTTTTT.

CDR3 sequence reads: CASSLFGGASEKLFF. As DNA, the CDR3 is TGTGCCAGCAGCTTATTTGGGGGGGCTTCGGAAAAACTGTTTTTT. This rearrangement joins TRBV7-9 to TRBJ1-4; D possibly corresponds to TRBD1 (6 bases). The CDR3 has 15 amino acids. The V gene lost 2 bases and the J gene lost 8 bases, with 15 bases spanning the gap. CDR1 is SEHNR and CDR2 is FQNEAQ in the germline V gene (reference sequence).

The chain uses TRBV6-5 and TRBJ1-5; the match to TRBD1 covers 7 bases. Germline values: CDR1 MNHEY, CDR2 SVGAGI. This CDR3 is built from 15 residues. V trimming: 7 bases; J trimming: 3 bases; junction bases outside the gene matches: 9. In nucleotides, the CDR3 is TGTGCCAGCACGCGAACAGGGGACCCCAATCAGCCCCAGCATTTT. Translating it yields CASTRTGDPNQPQHF.

The V and J genes are TRBV7-9 and TRBJ1-2; D ambiguous. Germline-derived CDR1 and CDR2 are SEHNR and FQNEAQ (reference sequence). V lost 5 bases and J 4 bases, leaving 14 bases between the germline ends. The length of the CDR3 is 14 residues. The CDR3 nucleotides read TGTGCCAGCAGCATTCCGAGGCCGCCCTATGGCTACACCTTC. As protein: CASSIPRPPYGYTF. Based on the CDR3 plus reference TRBV7-9 and TRBJ1-2, the full variable domain is DTGVSQNPRHKITKRGQNVTFRCDPISEHNRLYWYRQTLGQGPEFLTYFQNEAQLEKSRLLSDRFSAERPKGSFSTLEIQRTEQGDSAMYLCASSIPRPPYGYTFGSGTRLTVV.

This rearrangement joins TRBV28 to TRBJ2-7, with 7 bases matching TRBD2. The length of the CDR3 is 12 residues. Germline assignment: CDR1 MDHEN and CDR2 SYDVKM. V lost 6 bases, J lost 5 bases, and 4 bases stayed unmatched. As DNA, the CDR3 is TGTGCCAGCAGCTGGGGGGGAAACGAGCAGTACTTC. It translates to CASSWGGNEQYF.

The chain uses TRBV20-1 and TRBJ2-7; 9 bases fit TRBD1. CDR1 DFQATT and CDR2 SNEGSKA come from the germline V gene (reference sequence). CDR3 length: 15 residues. V shed 3 bases and J 3 bases; nucleotides not matched to a gene: 9. The CDR3 DNA is TGCAGTGCTAGTGTGCGGACAGGGGAGGACTACGAGCAGTACTTC. It translates to CSASVRTGEDYEQYF.

This chain uses TRBV28 with TRBJ1-1, with TRBD1 matching 7 bases. Germline CDR1 is MDHEN and CDR2 is SYDVKM. CDR3 size: 14 residues. J gave up 1 base and V 6 bases, and 5 bases lay outside the gene matches. The CDR3 region is CASRKQGGNTEAFF. The CDR3 region has the DNA TGTGCCAGCAGGAAGCAGGGGGGGAACACTGAAGCTTTCTTT.

The V and J genes are TRBV7-2 and TRBJ2-4; possibly TRBD2 for D (5 bases). Per the germline V gene, CDR1 is SGHTA and CDR2 is FQGNSA. This CDR3 is built from 16 residues. V was shortened by 4 bases and J by 8 bases, with 21 bases between the two germline ends. CDR3 DNA: TGTGCCAGCAGCTCGAGACCGTTGGGAGCACAAGACATTCAGTACTTC. It encodes CASSSRPLGAQDIQYF.

The chain employs TRBV12-3 or TRBV12-4 and TRBJ1-2; no definite D call. Trimming left V 1 base short and J 8 bases short, with 5 bases between. This CDR3 has 11 amino acids. The CDR3 is CASSLVRGYTF. The CDR3 DNA reads TGTGCCAGCAGTTTAGTGCGGGGCTACACCTTC.

The rearrangement links TRBV27 to TRBJ2-2; 9 bases are a match to TRBD1. The CDR3 has 14 residues. Germline V CDR1 and CDR2: MNHEY, SMNVEV (reference sequence). V lost 10 bases, J lost 5 bases, and 8 bases stayed unmatched. CDR3 sequence reads: CATLDRGRTGELFF. The DNA for the CDR3 is TGTGCCACCCTGGACAGGGGAAGAACCGGGGAGCTGTTTTTT.

V and J are TRBV27 and TRBJ2-3, with TRBD2 matching over 11 bases. Germline loops: CDR1 MNHEY, CDR2 SMNVEV (reference sequence). CDR3 length: 16 amino acids. V trimming: 4 bases; J trimming: 3 bases; junction bases outside the gene matches: 6. CDR3 in DNA: TGTGCCAGCAGTTATTTACTAGCGGGGGTAACAGATACGCAGTATTTT. Protein: CASSYLLAGVTDTQYF.